Shown below are 3 T cell receptor beta chains from a single sample sequenced in a study of cytomegalovirus exposure and HLA in healthy donors. The PCR had 60 Vbeta and 13 Jbeta primers. TCRdb keeps only in-frame clones here, not all; method: immunoSEQ multiplex PCR. The sample includes about 170,000 clones, approximately 80% of them seen just once. The specimen was PBMCs. These receptors all come from a boy aged 2 to 10 in good health and CMV-seronegative.

The V call is TRBV19, the J call TRBJ2-1; D is perhaps TRBD1 (6 bases). Germline values: CDR1 LNHDA, CDR2 SQIVND (reference sequence). V lost 3 bases, J lost 2 bases, and 11 bases lay in between. CDR3 length: 15 residues. For the CDR3, the DNA is TGTGCCAGTAGTATTTTACAGGGTCCCTACAATGAGCAGTTCTTC. Amino acids: CASSILQGPYNEQFF.

This chain uses TRBV12-5 with TRBJ1-5; possibly TRBD1 for D (6 bases). The V and J ends lost 3 bases and 0 bases respectively, with 9 bases between them. The germline CDR1 and CDR2 sequences are LGHNT and FRNRAP. The CDR3 has 15 residues. The CDR3: CASGLGQNSNQPQHF. The DNA of the CDR3 is TGTGCTAGTGGTTTAGGACAGAATAGCAATCAGCCCCAGCATTTT.

The chain carries TRBV6-5 and TRBJ2-3, with D perhaps matching TRBD2 (5 bases). V gave up 5 bases and J gave up 4 bases, with 16 bases separating them. This CDR3 has 15 residues. From germline, CDR1 is MNHEY and CDR2 SVGAGI. CDR3: CASSARSGIPDTQYF. CDR3 coding DNA: TGTGCCAGCAGTGCTAGGTCCGGGATACCAGATACGCAGTATTTT.